The 17 T cell receptor beta chains reported below all come from one sample, sequenced in a study of cytomegalovirus exposure and HLA in healthy donors. Amplification used 60 Vbeta primers and 13 Jbeta primers. Generated by immunoSEQ multiplex PCR, the TCRdb table keeps only in-frame clones and is missing some. The table lists 140,000 to 150,000 clones, 75% to 80% of them singletons. The sample was PBMCs. The receptors were gathered from a male donor in good health and CMV-seronegative.

The V gene is TRBV23-1, the J gene TRBJ2-1; D is possibly TRBD1 (6 bases). TRBV23-1 is labeled an ORF, and its function is uncertain. V was shortened by 3 bases and J by 0 bases, with 12 bases between the two germline ends. The CDR3 loop spans 16 amino acids. This CDR3 reads CASSQPGQSSYNEQFF. As DNA, the CDR3 is TGCGCCAGCAGTCAGCCGGGACAAAGCTCCTACAATGAGCAGTTCTTC.

The gene calls are TRBV5-5 and TRBJ2-1, with TRBD2 identical over 16 bases. J lost 5 bases, V lost 8 bases, and 10 bases had no gene match. Germline CDR1 and CDR2: SGHKS and YYEKEE (reference sequence). CDR3 length: 17 residues. The CDR3 loop reads CASSSGLAGGPNNEQFF. The CDR3 DNA reads TGTGCCAGTTCCTCGGGACTAGCGGGGGGGCCTAACAATGAGCAGTTCTTC. The full variable domain, its missing parts supplied by reference TRBV5-5 and TRBJ2-1, is DAGVTQSPTHLIKTRGQQVTLRCSPISGHKSVSWYQQVLGQGPQFIFQYYEKEERGRGNFPDRFSARQFPNYSSELNVNALLLGDSALYLCASSSGLAGGPNNEQFFGPGTRLTVL.

This rearrangement joins TRBV5-1 to TRBJ2-1, with 14 bases that match TRBD2. The CDR3 runs to 16 residues. Unmatched junction bases numbered 8, after V lost 4 bases and J lost 8 bases. The germline V gene encodes CDR1 SGHRS and CDR2 YFSETQ. The CDR3 sequence: CASSPGLAGVVDEQFF. CDR3 bases: TGCGCCAGCAGCCCGGGACTAGCGGGAGTTGTAGATGAGCAGTTCTTC.

This clone was observed a single time. The V call is TRBV6-5, the J call TRBJ1-1; D is possibly TRBD1 (6 bases). V was pared by 6 bases and J by 4 bases, with 15 bases between. The CDR3 consists of 14 residues. Germline V gives CDR1 MNHEY, CDR2 SVGAGI. CDR3 DNA sequence: TGTGCCAGCAGCGTGCGGGGGGCCGTCACTGAAGCTTTCTTT. Protein sequence: CASSVRGAVTEAFF.

This chain links TRBV19 with TRBJ1-1; D might be TRBD1 (6 bases). Germline V gene lookup returns CDR1 LNHDA and CDR2 SQIVND (reference sequence). This CDR3 has 11 amino acids. V was shortened by 7 bases and J by 7 bases, with 10 bases between the two germline ends. The CDR3 protein is CASKGGHEAFF. CDR3 DNA sequence: TGTGCCAGTAAAGGGGGACATGAAGCTTTCTTT.

The V gene is TRBV21-1, the J gene TRBJ2-1; the table calls TRBD2, which could not be checked here. TRBV21-1 is recorded as a pseudogene. The CDR3 totals 16 residues. DNA for the CDR3: TGTGCCAGCAGCAACCGACTAGCGGGAGGGCCCAATGAGCAGTTCTTC. Translation: CASSNRLAGGPNEQFF.

This clone has a handful of counts. This chain links TRBV6-1 with TRBJ1-5; TRBD1 aligns across 11 bases. The trim removed 6 bases at V and 6 bases at J, leaving 1 base unmatched. The CDR3 consists of 13 residues. Per germline, CDR1 MNHNS and CDR2 SASEGT. DNA of the CDR3: TGTGCCAGCAGAGGGACAGGGGGTCAGCCCCAGCATTTT. Encoded protein: CASRGTGGQPQHF.

V gene TRBV7-3 combines with J gene TRBJ2-1; tentatively, D is TRBD1 (6 bases). CDR3 length: 14 amino acids. V dropped 1 base and J dropped 5 bases, with 9 bases sitting between them. Germline CDR1 reads SGHTA; CDR2 reads FQGTGA. In DNA form, the CDR3 reads TGTGCCAGCAGCTTAAGTAACAGGGACAATGAGCAGTTCTTC. Translated, it gives CASSLSNRDNEQFF.

This clone showed up just once. The chain carries TRBV5-1 and TRBJ2-7; D might be TRBD1 (7 bases). This CDR3 spans 13 amino acids. Germline CDR1 reads SGHRS; CDR2 reads YFSETQ. V shed 4 bases and J shed 6 bases, with 14 bases lying between them. CDR3 coding DNA: TGCGCCAGCAGCCGGGGGACAGCCGGCGAGCAGTACTTC. Its translation is CASSRGTAGEQYF. Looking up the rest from reference TRBV5-1 and TRBJ2-7 gives the full variable domain: KAGVTQTPRYLIKTRGQQVTLSCSPISGHRSVSWYQQTPGQGLQFLFEYFSETQRNKGNFPGRFSGRQFSNSRSEMNVSTLELGDSALYLCASSRGTAGEQYFGPGTRLTVT.

The chain has TRBV5-1 and TRBJ2-3; 8 bases map to TRBD1. Germline lookup yields CDR1 SGHRS and CDR2 YFSETQ. Trimming removed 0 bases from V and 3 bases from J; junction bases left unmatched: 3. CDR3 length: 15 amino acids. The CDR3, as DNA: TGCGCCAGCAGCTTGGGCACAGGGGGGACAGATACGCAGTATTTT. It specifies CASSLGTGGTDTQYF.

The chain recombines TRBV5-6 with TRBJ1-3; no clear D. V lost 4 bases to trimming and J lost 1 base, with 15 bases between them. Germline CDR1 reads SGHDT; CDR2 reads YYEEEE. The CDR3 length is 16 residues. CDR3: CASSELGRGSGNTIYF. As DNA, the CDR3 is TGTGCCAGCAGCGAGCTTGGGAGAGGATCTGGAAACACCATATATTTT.

The chain links TRBV2 to TRBJ2-1, with 11 bases that match TRBD2. The germline gives CDR1 SNHLY, CDR2 FYNNEI. V lost 5 bases to trimming and J lost 6 bases; unmatched junction nucleotides: 6. There are 15 residues in the CDR3. CDR3 protein: CASSLTSGKLNEQFF. For the CDR3, the DNA is TGTGCCAGCAGTTTGACTAGCGGGAAACTCAATGAGCAGTTCTTC.

This chain uses TRBV9 with TRBJ1-2; TRBD1 is a possible D gene (5 bases). Trimming pared 0 bases from V and 1 base from J, leaving 10 bases between. CDR3 length: 15 amino acids. Germline V gives CDR1 SGDLS, CDR2 YYNGEE. CDR3 DNA: TGTGCCAGCAGCGTAGATTCAGGGCTTAACTATGGCTACACCTTC. It yields the protein CASSVDSGLNYGYTF.

This sequence joins TRBV19 and TRBJ1-6, with 9 bases matching TRBD1. J gave up 0 bases and V 9 bases, and 6 bases lay outside the gene matches. This CDR3 has 16 residues. From germline, CDR1 is LNHDA and CDR2 SQIVND (reference sequence). This chain's CDR3 is CASTGTGSSYNSPLHF. Here the CDR3 DNA reads TGTGCCAGCACCGGGACAGGGAGCTCCTATAATTCACCCCTCCACTTT.

This chain links TRBV5-1 with TRBJ2-3; 11 bases line up with TRBD2. V shed 0 bases and J 4 bases; nucleotides not matched to a gene: 16. Per germline, CDR1 SGHRS and CDR2 YFSETQ. The CDR3 is 20 amino acids. The CDR3 DNA reads as TGCGCCAGCAGCTTGGAAGGCGAGGTAGCGGGGGGGATACTCGCAGATACGCAGTATTTT. It specifies CASSLEGEVAGGILADTQYF.

V usage is TRBV19 and J usage is TRBJ2-6; D is perhaps TRBD1 (6 bases). The length of the CDR3 is 16 residues. CDR1 is LNHDA and CDR2 is SQIVND in the germline V gene (reference sequence). V gave up 6 bases and J gave up 4 bases, with 16 bases separating them. This CDR3 reads CASRPAQGSGANVLTF. The CDR3 bases are TGTGCCAGTAGACCCGCACAGGGATCCGGGGCCAACGTCCTGACTTTC.

The chain carries TRBV6-1 and TRBJ1-5; 8 bases are shared with TRBD1. Germline values: CDR1 MNHNS, CDR2 SASEGT. V shed 5 bases, J shed 2 bases, and the junction held 2 bases outside the gene matches. The CDR3 totals 14 residues. For the CDR3, the DNA is TGTGCCAGCAGTATACAGGGGGGCAATCAGCCCCAGCATTTT. It codes for CASSIQGGNQPQHF.